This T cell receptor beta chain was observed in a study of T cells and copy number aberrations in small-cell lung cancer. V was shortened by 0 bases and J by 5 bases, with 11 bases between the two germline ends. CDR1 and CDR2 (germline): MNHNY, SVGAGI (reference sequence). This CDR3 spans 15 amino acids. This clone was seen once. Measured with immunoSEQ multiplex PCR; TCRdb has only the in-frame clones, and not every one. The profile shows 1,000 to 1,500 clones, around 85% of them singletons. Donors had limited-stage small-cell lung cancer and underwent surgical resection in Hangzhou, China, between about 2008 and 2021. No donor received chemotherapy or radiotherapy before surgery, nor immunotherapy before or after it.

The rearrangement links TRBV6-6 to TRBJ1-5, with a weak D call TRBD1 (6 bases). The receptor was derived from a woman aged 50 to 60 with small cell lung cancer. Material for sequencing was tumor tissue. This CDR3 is CASSYSGTPDQPQHF. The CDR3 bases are TGTGCCAGCAGTTACTCAGGGACACCAGATCAGCCCCAGCATTTT.